This T cell receptor (beta chain) was found in a study of CD8 T cells in Susac syndrome. Overall study results and limits: The study admitted that it had a relatively small number of individuals in its TCR sequencing and HLA analysis.

RNA totalling 0.5 to 1 ug underwent reverse transcription with random hexamers. Via MiXCR, TCRdb re-called the immunoSEQ multiplex PCR reads, giving one row per CDR3 protein. The sample shows 150,000 or so distinct CDR3 sequences, around 93% of them seen only once. The authors carried out high-throughput sequencing of TCR beta. They applied it to CD8+ and CD4+ T cells obtained from blood. Regarding this clonotype: No antigen is known for it.

The length of the CDR3 is 15 residues. Germline values: CDR1 SEHNR, CDR2 FQNEAQ (reference sequence). V was cut by 1 base and J by 2 bases, with 9 bases left in between. This receptor was identified in a human donor in good health. Material for sequencing was CD4+ T cells from PBMCs. The chain has TRBV7-9 and TRBJ1-3; D gene unclear. Written as DNA, the CDR3 is TGTGCCAGCAGCTTAGTATGGACGGCTGGAAACACCATATATTTT. Translated: CASSLVWTAGNTIYF.